Listed below are T cell receptor beta chains from one sample, sequenced in a study of blood T cell repertoires in COVID-19. Generated by immunoSEQ multiplex PCR, the TCRdb table keeps only in-frame clones and is missing some. The sample yields about 270,000 clones, 75% to 95% seen once. Input material: peripheral blood. The receptor set was obtained from a person under 35 with COVID-19, enrolled during active disease. Both conserved end residues are part of each CDR3. A D gene is named only where the DNA matches it firmly. Size is omitted from some rows. Given values are once, few, many or a class for expanded clones.

j_gene: TRBJ2-5
abundance: -
d_gene: -
v_gene: TRBV27
CDR3nt: TGTGCCAGCAGTTTACAGGGGAAACAAGAGACCCAGTACTTC
CDR3aa: CASSLQGKQETQYF

j_gene: TRBJ2-1
abundance: -
d_gene: TRBD2
v_gene: TRBV20-1
CDR3nt: TGCAGTGCTAGTGGTGTTAGCGGGAGCTCCTACAATGAGCAGTTCTTC
CDR3aa: CSASGVSGSSYNEQFF

j_gene: TRBJ1-2
abundance: -
d_gene: TRBD1
v_gene: TRBV28
CDR3nt: TGTGCCAGCAGTTTACCCGGACAGGGCTATGGCTACACCTTC
CDR3aa: CASSLPGQGYGYTF

j_gene: TRBJ2-3
abundance: -
d_gene: TRBD2
v_gene: TRBV19
CDR3nt: TGTGCCAATCGGGGTACTGGGGGGGGGAATACGCAGTATTTT
CDR3aa: CANRGTGGGNTQYF

j_gene: TRBJ2-5
abundance: -
d_gene: -
v_gene: TRBV7-2
CDR3nt: TGTGCCAGCAGCTTACAACTAACAGGGCAAGAGACCCAGTACTTC
CDR3aa: CASSLQLTGQETQYF

j_gene: TRBJ2-7
abundance: once
d_gene: TRBD2
v_gene: TRBV13
CDR3nt: TGTGCCAGCAGCTTGGGGCCCCCAACTAGCGGGGCGACTTACGAGCAGTACTTC
CDR3aa: CASSLGPPTSGATYEQYF

j_gene: TRBJ2-3
abundance: -
d_gene: -
v_gene: TRBV14
CDR3nt: TGTGCCAGCAGCCAATCTACTACATCGAGACTCAAGGCAGATACGCAGTATTTT
CDR3aa: CASSQSTTSRLKADTQYF

j_gene: TRBJ2-5
abundance: -
d_gene: TRBD1
v_gene: TRBV5-1
CDR3nt: TGCGCCACCGCCTGGGACAGGGGCCAAGAGACCCAGTACTTC
CDR3aa: CATAWDRGQETQYF

j_gene: TRBJ1-3
abundance: -
d_gene: -
v_gene: TRBV3-1/TRBV3-2
CDR3nt: TGTGCCAGCAGCCAAGGGAGAGGGTCCGGAAACACCATATATTTT
CDR3aa: CASSQGRGSGNTIYF

j_gene: TRBJ2-1
abundance: -
d_gene: TRBD2
v_gene: TRBV10-3
CDR3nt: TGTGCCATCAGTGAGGGCGGGAGGGGATACAATGAGCAGTTCTTC
CDR3aa: CAISEGGRGYNEQFF

j_gene: TRBJ2-1
abundance: -
d_gene: TRBD2
v_gene: TRBV6-1
CDR3nt: TGTGCCAGCAGTGAAGGGGCGGGAGGATCCTACAATGAGCAGTTCTTC
CDR3aa: CASSEGAGGSYNEQFF

j_gene: TRBJ2-3
abundance: -
d_gene: TRBD1
v_gene: TRBV5-1
CDR3nt: TGCGCCAGCAGCTTGGAGGGGACAGGGGGCGCAGATACGCAGTATTTT
CDR3aa: CASSLEGTGGADTQYF

j_gene: TRBJ2-7
abundance: once
d_gene: TRBD1
v_gene: TRBV7-9
CDR3nt: TGTGCCAGCAGCTCGGGACAGGGAAGGAGCGAGCAGTACTTC
CDR3aa: CASSSGQGRSEQYF

j_gene: TRBJ2-7
abundance: -
d_gene: TRBD2
v_gene: TRBV4-1
CDR3nt: TGCGCCAGCAGCCAAAGGCTAGCGGGCTACGAGCAGTACTTC
CDR3aa: CASSQRLAGYEQYF

j_gene: TRBJ2-1
abundance: -
d_gene: TRBD2
v_gene: TRBV7-2
CDR3nt: TGTGCCAGCAGCGGCCAGGGACTAGCGGGTTACAATGAGCAGTTCTTC
CDR3aa: CASSGQGLAGYNEQFF

j_gene: TRBJ2-5
abundance: -
d_gene: -
v_gene: TRBV5-6
CDR3nt: TGTGCCAGCAGCAAATCAGGGGCAGAGACCCAGTACTTC
CDR3aa: CASSKSGAETQYF

j_gene: TRBJ2-2
abundance: -
d_gene: TRBD2
v_gene: TRBV9
CDR3nt: TGTGCCAGCAGCGTAGATAAACTAGCGGGAGCGAACACCGGGGAGCTGTTTTTT
CDR3aa: CASSVDKLAGANTGELFF

j_gene: TRBJ1-3
abundance: few
d_gene: TRBD1
v_gene: TRBV5-1
CDR3nt: TGCGCCAGCAGCGATCCCGGACAGGGGGGAAACACCATATATTTT
CDR3aa: CASSDPGQGGNTIYF

j_gene: TRBJ2-7
abundance: -
d_gene: TRBD2
v_gene: TRBV6-6
CDR3nt: TGTGCCAGCAGTCACGGACTGCCCGGGACTAGCGGCTACGAGCAGTACTTC
CDR3aa: CASSHGLPGTSGYEQYF

j_gene: TRBJ1-1
abundance: -
d_gene: TRBD1
v_gene: TRBV28
CDR3nt: TGTGCCAGCAGTACGGACAGGGTTGGGGTCGGGGAAGCTTTCTTT
CDR3aa: CASSTDRVGVGEAFF

j_gene: TRBJ2-5
abundance: -
d_gene: -
v_gene: TRBV2
CDR3nt: TGTGCCAGCACTAGGGTACAGGCCCAAGAGACCCAGTACTTC
CDR3aa: CASTRVQAQETQYF

j_gene: TRBJ1-2
abundance: -
d_gene: -
v_gene: TRBV27
CDR3nt: TGTGCCAGCAAGCCCTGGGGGGGCCTAGGTGGCTACACCTTC
CDR3aa: CASKPWGGLGGYTF

j_gene: TRBJ2-5
abundance: -
d_gene: -
v_gene: TRBV11-2
CDR3nt: TGTGCCAGCAGCTTTGGTATTGGCCAGACACAAGAGACCCAGTACTTC
CDR3aa: CASSFGIGQTQETQYF

j_gene: TRBJ1-1
abundance: -
d_gene: -
v_gene: TRBV3-1/TRBV3-2
CDR3nt: TGTGCCAGCAGCCAGTACAGGGACACTGAAGCTTTCTTT
CDR3aa: CASSQYRDTEAFF

j_gene: TRBJ2-6
abundance: -
d_gene: TRBD1
v_gene: TRBV19
CDR3nt: TGTGCCAGTAGTCTACAGGGGGCTGGGGCCAACGTCCTGACTTTC
CDR3aa: CASSLQGAGANVLTF

j_gene: TRBJ2-1
abundance: -
d_gene: TRBD2
v_gene: TRBV28
CDR3nt: TGTGCCAGCAGAGGGACTAGCGGGAGTGAGTACAATGAGCAGTTCTTC
CDR3aa: CASRGTSGSEYNEQFF

j_gene: TRBJ1-2
abundance: -
d_gene: -
v_gene: TRBV27
CDR3nt: TGTGCCAGCTGCTTGGACAGCAGCCGTTATGGCTACACCTTC
CDR3aa: CASCLDSSRYGYTF

j_gene: TRBJ2-3
abundance: -
d_gene: -
v_gene: TRBV19
CDR3nt: TGTGCCAGTAGTATAGATATAGCGCCTAGCACAGATACGCAGTATTTT
CDR3aa: CASSIDIAPSTDTQYF

j_gene: TRBJ1-5
abundance: once
d_gene: -
v_gene: TRBV6-6
CDR3nt: TGTGCCAGCAACGGGGGAAGCAATCAGCCCCAGCATTTT
CDR3aa: CASNGGSNQPQHF

j_gene: TRBJ1-5
abundance: -
d_gene: TRBD1
v_gene: TRBV7-9
CDR3nt: TGTGCCAGCAGCACTGGACAGGGCTCGAAACCCCAGCATTTT
CDR3aa: CASSTGQGSKPQHF

j_gene: TRBJ2-3
abundance: -
d_gene: -
v_gene: TRBV2
CDR3nt: TGTGCCAGCAAGCAGGAGCGGGTGGGGTCAGATACGCAGTATTTT
CDR3aa: CASKQERVGSDTQYF

j_gene: TRBJ2-7
abundance: -
d_gene: TRBD1
v_gene: TRBV10-1
CDR3nt: TGCGCCAGCAACAGGGGGCTAAGCGAGCAGTACTTC
CDR3aa: CASNRGLSEQYF

j_gene: TRBJ2-3
abundance: -
d_gene: -
v_gene: TRBV9
CDR3nt: TGTGCCAGCAGCAATCGGGGTTTTGATACGCAGTATTTT
CDR3aa: CASSNRGFDTQYF

j_gene: TRBJ2-3
abundance: -
d_gene: -
v_gene: TRBV4-3
CDR3nt: TGCGCCAGCAGCCAAGATGTTACCTCCGGGGTGGCAGATACGCAGTATTTT
CDR3aa: CASSQDVTSGVADTQYF

j_gene: TRBJ2-7
abundance: -
d_gene: TRBD2
v_gene: TRBV9
CDR3nt: TGTGCCAGCAGCGTAGGGGCGGGAGAATACTACGAGCAGTACTTC
CDR3aa: CASSVGAGEYYEQYF

j_gene: TRBJ2-7
abundance: -
d_gene: TRBD2
v_gene: TRBV19
CDR3nt: TGTGCCAGTAGTGAGGCTAGCGGCTCCTACGAGCAGTACTTC
CDR3aa: CASSEASGSYEQYF

j_gene: TRBJ2-7
abundance: -
d_gene: -
v_gene: TRBV4-3
CDR3nt: TGCGCCAGCAGCCTCGGACCAGTCGGGAGCGAGCAGTACTTC
CDR3aa: CASSLGPVGSEQYF

j_gene: TRBJ2-3
abundance: -
d_gene: TRBD2
v_gene: TRBV24-1
CDR3nt: TGTGCCACCAGTGATCTGACTAGCGGGAGTTTTGTTACGCAGTATTTT
CDR3aa: CATSDLTSGSFVTQYF

j_gene: TRBJ2-7
abundance: -
d_gene: -
v_gene: TRBV19
CDR3nt: TGTGCCAGTAGGCGCCGGGAGAGCGAGGACGAGCAGTACTTC
CDR3aa: CASRRRESEDEQYF

j_gene: TRBJ1-5
abundance: -
d_gene: TRBD1
v_gene: TRBV6-6
CDR3nt: TGTGCCAGCAGTCATATAAATTCCGACAGGGAGATAACGCCCCAGCATTTT
CDR3aa: CASSHINSDREITPQHF

j_gene: TRBJ2-3
abundance: -
d_gene: -
v_gene: TRBV9
CDR3nt: TGTGCCAGCAGCGTAGACAACACAGATACGCAGTATTTT
CDR3aa: CASSVDNTDTQYF

j_gene: TRBJ2-1
abundance: -
d_gene: TRBD2
v_gene: TRBV5-5
CDR3nt: TGTGCCAGCAGCGAGACTAGCGGATCCTACAATGAGCAGTTCTTC
CDR3aa: CASSETSGSYNEQFF

j_gene: TRBJ2-7
abundance: -
d_gene: -
v_gene: TRBV7-8
CDR3nt: TGTGCCAGCAGCTTAAATTCTTACGAGCAGTACTTC
CDR3aa: CASSLNSYEQYF

j_gene: TRBJ1-6
abundance: -
d_gene: -
v_gene: TRBV10-2
CDR3nt: TGCGCCAGCAGTTCCCCCGGGGGTGGAGATTCACCCCTCCACTTT
CDR3aa: CASSSPGGGDSPLHF

j_gene: TRBJ1-2
abundance: -
d_gene: TRBD1
v_gene: TRBV30
CDR3nt: TGTGCCGGGGGACAGGGTCACTATGGCTACACCTTC
CDR3aa: CAGGQGHYGYTF

j_gene: TRBJ1-1
abundance: -
d_gene: -
v_gene: TRBV29-1
CDR3nt: TGCAGCGCGAACAGGTTGAACACTGAAGCTTTCTTT
CDR3aa: CSANRLNTEAFF

j_gene: TRBJ2-1
abundance: -
d_gene: -
v_gene: TRBV19
CDR3nt: TGTGCCAGCGCGGGGATAGGTGGGAATGAGCAGTTCTTC
CDR3aa: CASAGIGGNEQFF

j_gene: TRBJ1-4
abundance: -
d_gene: -
v_gene: TRBV9
CDR3nt: TGTGCCAGCAGCGGGGCTGGTAATAATGAAAAACTGTTTTTT
CDR3aa: CASSGAGNNEKLFF

j_gene: TRBJ2-5
abundance: -
d_gene: TRBD2
v_gene: TRBV28
CDR3nt: TGTGCCAGCAGTTTTGGACTAGCGGGAGCGCAAGAGACCCAGTACTTC
CDR3aa: CASSFGLAGAQETQYF

j_gene: TRBJ2-1
abundance: -
d_gene: -
v_gene: TRBV13
CDR3nt: TGTGCCAGCAGCTTACAGGGGAGGGGAGGTGAGCAGTTCTTC
CDR3aa: CASSLQGRGGEQFF

j_gene: TRBJ2-1
abundance: -
d_gene: TRBD2
v_gene: TRBV5-6
CDR3nt: TGTGCCAGCAGCTTGGAACTAGCGCCCTTCAATGAGCAGTTCTTC
CDR3aa: CASSLELAPFNEQFF

j_gene: TRBJ2-2
abundance: -
d_gene: TRBD2
v_gene: TRBV4-1
CDR3nt: TGCGCCAGCAGACAAGGGAGGGCTAGCGGGAACACCGGGGAGCTGTTTTTT
CDR3aa: CASRQGRASGNTGELFF

j_gene: TRBJ2-5
abundance: -
d_gene: TRBD2
v_gene: TRBV6-2/TRBV6-3
CDR3nt: TGTGCCAGCAGTTATTCGACTAGCGGGAGGTTGGAGGAGACCCAGTACTTC
CDR3aa: CASSYSTSGRLEETQYF

j_gene: TRBJ2-7
abundance: -
d_gene: -
v_gene: TRBV4-1
CDR3nt: TGCGCCAGCAGCCTCCCGAATGAGGCGCTCGTCGAGCAGTACTTC
CDR3aa: CASSLPNEALVEQYF